These T cell receptor beta chains were read from a single sample in a study of blood T cell repertoires in COVID-19. Method: immunoSEQ multiplex PCR; TCRdb's copy keeps in-frame clones and lacks some. The sample lists some 110,000 clones, approximately 83% occurring once. Material: peripheral blood. The receptors come from a woman aged 70 to 79 with acute or convalescent COVID-19. Both conserved end residues are part of each CDR3. D genes are given only for firm matches. Rows may omit the clone size; those that give it use once, few, many or a size class.

V: TRBV7-3; D: TRBD1; size: .; J: TRBJ2-2; CDR3: CASSLRQGASGELFF; DNA: TGTGCCAGCAGCTTAAGGCAGGGGGCCTCCGGGGAGCTGTTTTTT
V: TRBV29-1; D: TRBD1; size: .; J: TRBJ2-3; CDR3: CSVDGTDNTDTQYF; DNA: TGCAGCGTTGACGGGACAGATAACACAGATACGCAGTATTTT
V: TRBV15; D: .; size: .; J: TRBJ1-1; CDR3: CATSRRNTEAFF; DNA: TGTGCCACCAGCAGGAGGAACACTGAAGCTTTCTTT
V: TRBV19; D: .; size: .; J: TRBJ1-5; CDR3: CASSPQISNQPQHF; DNA: TGTGCCAGTAGTCCGCAGATAAGCAATCAGCCCCAGCATTTT
V: TRBV20-1; D: TRBD1; size: .; J: TRBJ1-4; CDR3: CSASRTGEKLFF; DNA: TGCAGTGCTAGTCGGACAGGAGAAAAACTGTTTTTT
V: TRBV10-3; D: TRBD1; size: once; J: TRBJ1-5; CDR3: CAISDRTGANQPQHF; DNA: TGTGCCATCAGTGATCGGACAGGGGCCAATCAGCCCCAGCATTTT
V: TRBV5-1; D: .; size: .; J: TRBJ2-3; CDR3: CASSLEGALSTDTQYF; DNA: TGCGCCAGCAGCTTGGAAGGGGCCCTGAGCACAGATACGCAGTATTTT
V: TRBV7-2; D: .; size: .; J: TRBJ2-3; CDR3: CASSLGLVITDTQYF; DNA: TGTGCCAGCAGCTTAGGGCTCGTGATTACAGATACGCAGTATTTT
V: TRBV4-1; D: TRBD1; size: .; J: TRBJ1-6; CDR3: CASSQGQGGSPLHF; DNA: TGCGCCAGCAGCCAGGGACAGGGAGGGTCACCCCTCCACTTT
V: TRBV28; D: TRBD1; size: .; J: TRBJ2-2; CDR3: CASRPQGYNTGELFF; DNA: TGTGCCAGCAGACCACAGGGGTACAACACCGGGGAGCTGTTTTTT
V: TRBV19; D: TRBD2; size: .; J: TRBJ2-7; CDR3: CATRSGGGWGEQYF; DNA: TGTGCCACCCGTTCAGGCGGGGGATGGGGGGAGCAGTACTTC
V: TRBV5-4; D: .; size: .; J: TRBJ2-7; CDR3: CASSSGLNYEQYF; DNA: TGTGCCAGCAGCTCGGGACTGAACTACGAGCAGTACTTC
V: TRBV2; D: TRBD1; size: .; J: TRBJ1-2; CDR3: CASRTGGDYGYTF; DNA: TGTGCCAGCAGGACAGGGGGCGACTATGGCTACACCTTC
V: TRBV28; D: TRBD1; size: .; J: TRBJ1-4; CDR3: CASTFGTGKEKLFF; DNA: TGTGCCAGCACCTTTGGGACAGGGAAAGAAAAACTGTTTTTT
V: TRBV27; D: TRBD1; size: .; J: TRBJ2-7; CDR3: CASSSTGNLPYEQYF; DNA: TGTGCCAGCAGTTCGACAGGGAATTTGCCCTACGAGCAGTACTTC
V: TRBV27; D: TRBD1; size: once; J: TRBJ1-2; CDR3: CASSMTGKGAYGYTF; DNA: TGTGCCAGCAGTATGACAGGGAAAGGGGCCTACGGCTACACCTTC
V: TRBV10-2; D: .; size: .; J: TRBJ1-1; CDR3: CASNSGTEAFF; DNA: TGCGCCAGCAACAGCGGCACTGAAGCCTTCTTT
V: TRBV10-3; D: TRBD1; size: .; J: TRBJ2-2; CDR3: CAISFRGTGELFF; DNA: TGTGCCATCAGTTTCAGGGGGACCGGGGAGCTGTTTTTT
V: TRBV7-8; D: TRBD1; size: .; J: TRBJ2-7; CDR3: CASSDPGQASYEQYF; DNA: TGTGCCAGCAGCGATCCGGGACAGGCCTCCTACGAGCAGTACTTC
V: TRBV4-1; D: .; size: .; J: TRBJ1-4; CDR3: CASSQGGGAQEKLFF; DNA: TGCGCCAGCAGCCAAGGGGGGGGAGCCCAGGAAAAACTGTTTTTT
V: TRBV10-3; D: .; size: .; J: TRBJ2-1; CDR3: CAIKQGQSSYNEQFF; DNA: TGTGCCATTAAGCAGGGGCAAAGCTCCTACAATGAGCAGTTCTTC
V: TRBV27; D: TRBD1; size: .; J: TRBJ1-1; CDR3: CASSIHRGARGASTEAFF; DNA: TGTGCCAGCAGTATTCACAGGGGCGCTAGGGGGGCGAGCACTGAAGCTTTCTTT
V: TRBV10-2; D: .; size: .; J: TRBJ1-1; CDR3: CASSEGGIAFF; DNA: TGCGCCAGCAGTGAGGGCGGGATCGCTTTCTTT
V: TRBV7-8; D: TRBD1; size: .; J: TRBJ1-6; CDR3: CASSRTGGSDSPLHF; DNA: TGTGCCAGCAGCCGGACAGGGGGCTCGGATTCACCCCTCCACTTT
V: TRBV19; D: .; size: .; J: TRBJ2-1; CDR3: CASRDLGSSYNEQFF; DNA: TGTGCCAGTAGGGATCTGGGGAGCTCCTACAATGAGCAGTTCTTC
V: TRBV7-8; D: .; size: .; J: TRBJ1-5; CDR3: CASSPRGGLNNQPQHF; DNA: TGTGCCAGCAGCCCACGGGGGGGGCTAAACAATCAGCCCCAGCATTTT
V: TRBV11-2; D: TRBD1; size: .; J: TRBJ1-3; CDR3: CASGTGLSGNTIYF; DNA: TGTGCCAGCGGGACAGGACTCTCTGGAAACACCATATATTTT
V: TRBV6-5; D: TRBD1; size: .; J: TRBJ2-1; CDR3: CASIRDRGYNEQFF; DNA: TGTGCCAGCATCCGGGACAGAGGTTACAATGAGCAGTTCTTC
V: TRBV21-1; D: .; size: .; J: TRBJ1-5; CDR3: CASSKPSPSGDRVISNQPQHF; DNA: TGTGCCAGCAGCAAGCCCTCTCCTTCCGGGGACAGGGTAATTAGCAATCAGCCCCAGCATTTT
V: TRBV28; D: .; size: .; J: TRBJ2-3; CDR3: CASSFGGRAADTQYF; DNA: TGTGCCAGCAGTTTCGGCGGCAGGGCGGCAGATACGCAGTATTTT
V: TRBV12-5; D: .; size: .; J: TRBJ2-7; CDR3: CASGRPLSRQEGYEQYF; DNA: TGTGCTAGTGGCCGGCCCCTTTCGAGACAGGAAGGCTACGAGCAGTACTTC
V: TRBV6-5; D: .; size: .; J: TRBJ1-2; CDR3: CASSYSLTAVGYTF; DNA: TGTGCCAGCAGTTACTCTTTAACGGCGGTTGGCTACACCTTC
V: TRBV11-3; D: TRBD1; size: once; J: TRBJ2-2; CDR3: CASSLFPGGADTGELFF; DNA: TGTGCCAGCAGCTTATTTCCAGGGGGCGCGGACACCGGGGAGCTGTTTTTT
V: TRBV29-1; D: TRBD1; size: .; J: TRBJ1-1; CDR3: CSLSDRTNTEAFF; DNA: TGCAGCCTCTCGGACAGGACGAACACTGAAGCTTTCTTT
V: TRBV27; D: TRBD1; size: once; J: TRBJ1-1; CDR3: CASRPGTGTEAFF; DNA: TGTGCCAGCAGGCCCGGGACAGGGACTGAAGCTTTCTTT
V: TRBV19; D: .; size: once; J: TRBJ1-1; CDR3: CASSPAWGGGNTEAFF; DNA: TGTGCCAGTAGCCCGGCGTGGGGGGGAGGGAACACTGAAGCTTTCTTT
V: TRBV7-9; D: TRBD1; size: .; J: TRBJ2-2; CDR3: CASSFPTGGEANTGELFF; DNA: TGTGCCAGCAGCTTCCCGACAGGGGGCGAGGCGAACACCGGGGAGCTGTTTTTT
V: TRBV28; D: TRBD2; size: .; J: TRBJ2-1; CDR3: CASRPRLAGDREQFF; DNA: TGTGCCAGCAGGCCTAGACTAGCGGGAGATCGTGAGCAGTTCTTC
V: TRBV7-2; D: TRBD1; size: once; J: TRBJ1-4; CDR3: CASSFDRGVNEKLFF; DNA: TGTGCCAGCAGCTTCGACAGGGGCGTTAATGAAAAACTGTTTTTT
V: TRBV9; D: .; size: .; J: TRBJ2-3; CDR3: CASSVSGVGIDTQYF; DNA: TGTGCCAGCAGCGTCTCGGGGGTGGGCATCGATACGCAGTATTTT
V: TRBV7-9; D: .; size: .; J: TRBJ2-1; CDR3: CASSARGEQFF; DNA: TGTGCCAGCAGCGCGCGCGGTGAGCAGTTCTTC
V: TRBV6-2/TRBV6-3; D: TRBD1; size: .; J: TRBJ2-1; CDR3: CASSYQQGMGEQFF; DNA: TGTGCCAGCAGTTACCAACAGGGGATGGGGGAGCAGTTCTTC
V: TRBV5-5; D: .; size: .; J: TRBJ2-7; CDR3: CASSRTEPDNPFYPYEQYF; DNA: TGTGCCAGCAGTCGCACTGAGCCGGACAATCCTTTTTACCCCTACGAGCAGTACTTC
V: TRBV11-3; D: .; size: .; J: TRBJ2-5; CDR3: CASSPGTGQRETQYF; DNA: TGTGCCAGCAGCCCGGGGACTGGTCAAAGAGAGACCCAGTACTTC
V: TRBV28; D: TRBD1; size: .; J: TRBJ1-1; CDR3: CASSPPDRGNTEAFF; DNA: TGTGCCAGCAGTCCCCCCGACAGGGGGAACACTGAAGCTTTCTTT
V: TRBV6-1; D: TRBD1; size: .; J: TRBJ1-5; CDR3: CASSEGDRPHQPQHF; DNA: TGTGCCAGCAGTGAAGGGGACAGGCCCCATCAGCCCCAGCATTTT
V: TRBV19; D: .; size: .; J: TRBJ1-1; CDR3: CASSPGTRGGLEAFF; DNA: TGTGCCAGTAGTCCCGGGACTCGAGGTGGGCTCGAAGCTTTCTTT
V: TRBV5-1; D: .; size: once; J: TRBJ1-6; CDR3: CASSLWTVYNSPLHF; DNA: TGCGCCAGCAGCTTGTGGACAGTCTATAATTCACCCCTCCACTTT
V: TRBV5-1; D: .; size: .; J: TRBJ2-3; CDR3: CASSLVISASTDTQYF; DNA: TGCGCCAGCAGCTTGGTCATTAGCGCAAGCACAGATACGCAGTATTTT
V: TRBV7-2; D: TRBD2; size: .; J: TRBJ2-1; CDR3: CASSSTSGSYNEQFF; DNA: TGTGCCAGCAGCTCGACTAGCGGGAGTTACAATGAGCAGTTCTTC
V: TRBV28; D: TRBD2; size: .; J: TRBJ2-7; CDR3: CASSPGTSGRIYEQYF; DNA: TGTGCCAGCAGTCCGGGGACTAGCGGGAGAATCTACGAGCAGTACTTC
V: TRBV6-1; D: .; size: .; J: TRBJ1-2; CDR3: CASSEGLQGFGANYGYTF; DNA: TGTGCCAGCAGTGAAGGCCTACAGGGCTTTGGAGCTAACTATGGCTACACCTTC